This TCR beta chain was sequenced in a study of a mutant IDH1 vaccine in newly diagnosed glioma. Using immunoSEQ multiplex PCR, the repertoire was profiled, and TCRdb retains in-frame clones only, with some absent. Counted here are 25,000 to 35,000 clones, roughly 90% occurring once; the ten biggest clones make up more than 20%. Comment on this clone: The target antigen is unknown.

Time point specified: week 11, during vaccination. The content of each vaccine dose was 300 ug of mutant IDH1 20-mer peptide, and topical imiquimod accompanied it. The V gene's germline CDR1 is SGHRS and CDR2 YFSETQ. The CDR3 totals 14 residues. The V and J ends lost 0 bases and 2 bases respectively, with 5 bases between them. This clonotype originated in a man aged 18 to 29 with glioma. The chain joins TRBV5-1 to TRBJ1-4, with unresolved D. This material consisted of PBMCs, taken from a glioma patient whose treatment included an IDH1 peptide vaccine. The CDR3 DNA reads as TGCGCCAGCAGCTTGGGGGGTACTAATGAAAAACTGTTTTTT. Translation gives CASSLGGTNEKLFF.